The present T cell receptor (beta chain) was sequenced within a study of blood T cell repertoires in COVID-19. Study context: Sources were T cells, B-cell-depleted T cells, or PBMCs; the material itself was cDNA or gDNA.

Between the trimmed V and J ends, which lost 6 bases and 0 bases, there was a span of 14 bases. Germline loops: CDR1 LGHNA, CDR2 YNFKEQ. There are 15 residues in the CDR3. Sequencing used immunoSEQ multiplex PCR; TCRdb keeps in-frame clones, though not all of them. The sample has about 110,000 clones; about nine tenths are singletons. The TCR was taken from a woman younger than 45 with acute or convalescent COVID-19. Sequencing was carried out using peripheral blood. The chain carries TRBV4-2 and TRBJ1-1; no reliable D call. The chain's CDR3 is CASRGRENMNTEAFF. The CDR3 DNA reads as TGTGCCAGCAGGGGGAGGGAAAACATGAACACTGAAGCTTTCTTT.